The 26 T cell receptor beta chains listed next were all sequenced from one sample in a study of low-dose radiotherapy and immunotherapy resistance in tumors. Covering alpha and beta chains, TRAV- and TRBV-specific primers were used for the first-strand cDNA. With a V-primer adapter and a constant-region primer, TCRs were amplified for 20 to 25 PCR cycles. One entry per CDR3 protein results from TCRdb running MiXCR on the reads. The data show tens of thousands of distinct CDR3 sequences, 15% to 20% seen once. The time point is: after trial treatment. The treatment here: LDRT plus nivolumab, ipilimumab, low-dose cyclophosphamide and aspirin (RACIN trial). Sequences were derived from PBMCs, sampled after low-dose radiotherapy plus immunotherapy. These receptors came from a male donor with prostate cancer.

This clonotype was observed many times. The chain's CDR3 is CASSYSYEQFF. CDR3 DNA: TGTGCCAGCAGTTACTCTTATGAGCAGTTCTTC. The chain is built from TRBV6-6 and TRBJ2-1; D is unresolved. Germline V gene lookup returns CDR1 MNHNY and CDR2 SVGAGI (reference sequence). V lost 0 bases, J lost 8 bases, and 2 bases lay in between. The length of the CDR3 is 11 residues.

This clonotype occurred many times. V gene TRBV27 combines with J gene TRBJ2-7; D call uncertain. This CDR3 contains 17 residues. V lost 5 bases, J lost 0 bases, and 20 bases lay in between. Germline CDR1 MNHEY, CDR2 SMNVEV (reference sequence). The CDR3, as DNA: TGTGCCAGCAGTCGGGCCCTCGGCGGATCTAGCTCCTACGAGCAGTACTTC. This codes for CASSRALGGSSSYEQYF.

Ten or more counts support this clonotype. The V gene is TRBV28, the J gene TRBJ2-1, with no clear D. Germline V gene data show CDR1 as MDHEN and CDR2 as SYDVKM. The V end was cut by 4 bases, the J end by 6 bases, with 7 bases between. The length of the CDR3 is 12 residues. In nucleotides, the CDR3 is TGTGCCAGCAGTTGGGGTCGCAATGAGCAGTTCTTC. Encoded protein: CASSWGRNEQFF.

This clonotype was seen a handful of times. V and J are TRBV19 and TRBJ2-7, with 9 bases that match TRBD1. CDR3 length equals 13 residues. From germline, CDR1 is LNHDA and CDR2 SQIVND (reference sequence). With V trimmed by 4 bases and J by 4 bases, 2 bases remained unmatched. Here the CDR3 reads CASSRGQGYEQYF. CDR3 nucleotide sequence: TGTGCCAGTAGTAGAGGACAGGGGTACGAGCAGTACTTC.

In this sample, this clonotype turned up many times. The J gene is TRBJ1-1, the V gene TRBV20-1; 10 nucleotides match TRBD1. Germline V gene lookup returns CDR1 DFQATT and CDR2 SNEGSKA (reference sequence). Germline trimming cut 5 bases from V and 6 bases from J; bases unmatched to any gene: 6. This CDR3 is 13 amino acids long. The CDR3 coding sequence is TGCAGTGCTCCCTTGGACAGGGGGTCTGAAGCTTTCTTT. Its translation is CSAPLDRGSEAFF.

This clonotype was seen just once. A far larger clone lies a single base away; this is likely a read error. This sequence joins TRBV14 and TRBJ2-7; 8 bases fit TRBD2. The CDR3 totals 16 residues. V lost 1 base and J lost 7; bases outside the gene matches: 12. Germline V gene sequence: CDR1 SGHDN, CDR2 FVKESK. DNA for the CDR3: TGTGCCAGCAGCCAAGGGCTGAGCGGGAGTAAAAATGAGCAGTACTTC. Amino acids: CASSQGLSGSKNEQYF.

There are many counts of this clonotype. V usage is TRBV10-3 and J usage is TRBJ2-1; the match to TRBD2 covers 12 bases. Germline CDR1 ENHRY, CDR2 SYGVKD. The CDR3 spans 16 residues. The V segment lost 5 bases and the J segment 7 bases; nucleotides outside the gene matches: 9. The CDR3, as DNA: TGTGCCATCAGTCTAGCGGGGGGGACTTCGGGGAATGAGCAGTTCTTC. Translating it yields CAISLAGGTSGNEQFF.

The table lists this clonotype with many counts. The V and J genes are TRBV12-3 or TRBV12-4 and TRBJ2-7, with D maybe TRBD1 (6 bases). The germline V and J ends were trimmed by 0 bases and 5 bases, with 11 bases remaining between them. This CDR3 comprises 14 residues. CDR3 region: CASSLASRGHEQYF. CDR3 DNA: TGTGCCAGCAGTTTAGCGTCCAGGGGCCACGAGCAGTACTTC.

In its sample, this clonotype was seen many times. This sequence joins TRBV7-8 and TRBJ2-5; 7 bases map to TRBD1. The CDR3 runs to 14 residues. V gave up 6 bases and J gave up 4 bases; unmatched junction bases: 8. Germline V gene sequence: CDR1 SGHVS, CDR2 FQNEAQ. The CDR3 loop is CASRSDRAAETQYF. The DNA of the CDR3 is TGTGCCAGCAGGTCAGACAGGGCGGCAGAGACCCAGTACTTC.

This clonotype was seen ten or more times. The chain carries TRBV19 and TRBJ1-1; no clear D gene. Germline V lookup: CDR1 LNHDA, CDR2 SQIVND (reference sequence). V gave up 1 base and J gave up 6 bases, with 12 bases separating them. The CDR3 sequence is 14 residues long. The DNA of the CDR3 is TGTGCCAGTAGTATAGCTGGGATAAGGGCTGAAGCTTTCTTT. This codes for CASSIAGIRAEAFF.

Many counts were recorded for this clonotype. V usage is TRBV30 and J usage is TRBJ1-2, with TRBD1 matching 7 bases. Unmatched junction bases numbered 10, after V lost 7 bases and J lost 8 bases. CDR1 and CDR2 (germline): GTSNPN, SVGIG (reference sequence). The CDR3 is made up of 12 amino acids. CDR3 region: CALTGSSKGYTF. The CDR3 nucleotides read TGTGCCTTGACAGGGTCGAGTAAAGGCTACACCTTC.

This clonotype was observed many times. The V gene is TRBV7-8, the J gene TRBJ2-2; D call uncertain. The germline V and J ends were trimmed by 1 base and 4 bases, with 10 bases remaining between them. CDR3 length: 15 amino acids. Germline CDR1 and CDR2: SGHVS and FQNEAQ. CDR3: CASSLGGRSTGELFF. The CDR3 bases are TGTGCCAGCAGCTTAGGCGGCAGAAGCACCGGGGAGCTGTTTTTT.

A note on this clonotype: It is likely a read error: a sequence one base away is far more abundant. This chain uses TRBV5-3 with TRBJ1-4; weak D call: TRBD1 (5 bases). TRBV5-3 is an ORF; its function is uncertain. This CDR3 region has 12 residues. The CDR3: CVSTQGDEKLFF. In DNA, the CDR3 is TGTGTCAGCACCCAGGGTGACGAAAAACTGTTTTTT.

This clonotype was counted many times. The chain links TRBV18 to TRBJ2-5; 12 bases fit TRBD2. Losses at the gene ends were 4 bases for V and 2 bases for J; bases not matched to a gene: 5. There are 16 residues in the CDR3. Germline V CDR1 and CDR2: KGHSH, LQKENI. The CDR3: CASSQTSGSGQETQYF. CDR3 nucleotide sequence: TGTGCCAGCTCACAGACTAGCGGGAGTGGGCAAGAGACCCAGTACTTC.

The rearrangement joins TRBV5-1 to TRBJ2-1; 8 nucleotides agree with TRBD2. Trimming took 4 bases from V and 5 from J; bases not matched to a gene: 8. Germline loops: CDR1 SGHRS, CDR2 YFSETQ. The CDR3 is made up of 15 amino acids. The DNA for the CDR3 is TGCGCCAGCAGCCCCGGGACTAGGACGAACAATGAGCAGTTCTTC. Amino acid sequence: CASSPGTRTNNEQFF.

The table lists this clonotype with many counts. This chain uses TRBV7-8 with TRBJ2-2, with D perhaps TRBD1 (6 bases). Germline CDR1 and CDR2: SGHVS and FQNEAQ. Trimming cost V 4 bases and J 1 base, with 13 bases left between them. CDR3 length: 16 residues. The CDR3 reads CASSSQGFVNTGELFF. CDR3 nucleotide sequence: TGTGCCAGCAGCTCACAGGGTTTTGTGAACACCGGGGAGCTGTTTTTT. Based on the CDR3 plus reference TRBV7-8 and TRBJ2-2, the full variable domain is GAGVSQSPRYKVAKRGQDVALRCDPISGHVSLFWYQQALGQGPEFLTYFQNEAQLDKSGLPSDRFFAERPEGSVSTLKIQRTQQEDSAVYLCASSSQGFVNTGELFFGEGSRLTVL.

V gene TRBV5-1 combines with J gene TRBJ2-1, with D hard to call. This CDR3 spans 13 amino acids. Trimming removed 0 bases from V and 3 bases from J, with 4 bases in between. Germline V gene data show CDR1 as SGHRS and CDR2 as YFSETQ. The CDR3: CASSLALYNEQFF. The CDR3 DNA follows: TGCGCCAGCAGCTTGGCTCTCTACAATGAGCAGTTCTTC.

Notes on this clonotype: A single base is all that separates this from a far larger clone, so a read error is likely. V usage is TRBV28 and J usage is TRBJ2-7, with 7 positions matching TRBD2. Germline CDR1 is MDHEN and CDR2 is SYDVKM. This CDR3 is 12 amino acids long. V was clipped by 8 bases and J by 7 bases; unmatched bases: 8. The CDR3: CASSGGSHEQYF. The CDR3 DNA follows: TGTGCCAGCTCCGGCGGGAGCCATGAGCAGTACTTC.

This clonotype was seen at least ten times. In DNA, the CDR3 is TGCGCCAGCAGCCAAGACGGACTCGGAAACGGCGAGCAGTACTTC. Translated: CASSQDGLGNGEQYF. This rearrangement joins TRBV4-3 to TRBJ2-7; D possibly corresponds to TRBD2 (5 bases). This CDR3 spans 15 amino acids. Deletions cut 0 bases from V and 6 bases from J, with 15 bases between. The germline gives CDR1 LGHNA, CDR2 YSLEER.

This clonotype was observed at least ten times. This rearrangement joins TRBV12-3 or TRBV12-4 to TRBJ1-1, with unresolved D. This CDR3 has 12 amino acids. With 1 base removed from V and 7 bases from J, the gap between germline ends came to 7 bases. In nucleotides, the CDR3 is TGTGCCAGCAGTTTAGTAGAGGGTGAAGCTTTCTTT. Protein: CASSLVEGEAFF.

The chain employs TRBV30 and TRBJ1-2; no reliable D call. Trimming removed 4 bases at V and 4 bases at J, with 10 bases between. Germline values: CDR1 GTSNPN, CDR2 SVGIG (reference sequence). The CDR3 contains 12 residues. Here the CDR3 reads CAWTGNFYGYTF. The CDR3 DNA sequence: TGTGCCTGGACCGGCAACTTCTATGGCTACACCTTC.

This clonotype was found many times. The rearrangement uses TRBV14 and TRBJ1-5; D uncertain. CDR1 and CDR2 from the germline V gene are SGHDN and FVKESK. V was shortened by 2 bases and J by 3 bases, with 2 bases between the two germline ends. There are 12 residues in the CDR3. CDR3 DNA sequence: TGTGCCAGCAGCCAACTCAATCAGCCCCAGCATTTT. Translating it yields CASSQLNQPQHF. The variable domain in full, completed from reference TRBV14 and TRBJ1-5, reads EAGVTQFPSHSVIEKGQTVTLRCDPISGHDNLYWYRRVMGKEIKFLLHFVKESKQDESGMPNNRFLAERTGGTYSTLKVQPAELEDSGVYFCASSQLNQPQHFGDGTRLSIL.

The V and J genes are TRBV7-9 and TRBJ2-7, with D possibly matching TRBD2 (5 bases). The V gene lost 1 base and the J gene lost 2 bases, with 12 bases spanning the gap. Germline V gives CDR1 SEHNR, CDR2 FQNEAQ (reference sequence). The CDR3 totals 15 residues. CDR3 sequence: CASSLGGSDPYEQYF. Written as DNA, the CDR3 is TGTGCCAGCAGCTTAGGGGGTAGCGACCCCTACGAGCAGTACTTC.

The J gene is TRBJ1-6, the V gene TRBV11-3; D unclear. This CDR3 is 14 amino acids long. Germline assignment: CDR1 SGHNT and CDR2 YENEEA. V dropped 0 bases and J dropped 6 bases, with 6 bases sitting between them. The CDR3 DNA sequence: TGTGCCAGCAGCTTAGAGAGCAGTAATTCACCCCTCCACTTT. Protein sequence: CASSLESSNSPLHF.

This clonotype was recorded many times. The rearrangement links TRBV27 to TRBJ2-1, with unresolved D. V dropped 4 bases and J dropped 6 bases, with 7 bases sitting between them. This CDR3 region has 12 residues. Per the germline V gene, CDR1 is MNHEY and CDR2 is SMNVEV (reference sequence). For the CDR3, the DNA is TGTGCCAGCAGTTCCCAATTCAATGAGCAGTTCTTC. This codes for CASSSQFNEQFF.

There are many counts of this clonotype. The chain couples TRBV9 to TRBJ2-7, with 8 bases identical to TRBD2. V lost 4 bases and J lost 5; bases outside the gene matches: 8. This CDR3 has 14 residues. Per germline, CDR1 SGDLS and CDR2 YYNGEE. The CDR3: CASSIGTSFNEQYF. DNA for the CDR3: TGTGCCAGCAGCATCGGGACTAGTTTTAACGAGCAGTACTTC.